The present TCR beta chain was sequenced within a study of cytomegalovirus exposure and HLA in healthy donors. In the PCR, 60 Vbeta and 13 Jbeta primers were used. The protocol was immunoSEQ multiplex PCR, while the TCRdb copy is restricted to in-frame clones and leaves out a portion. The sample lists some 150,000 clones, roughly 81% seen once, with approximately 13% in the top ten. This CDR3 is 16 amino acids long. From germline, CDR1 is MNHEY and CDR2 SVGAGI. With 4 bases clipped from V and 2 bases from J, the junction kept 8 bases outside the gene matches. The origin of this receptor is a woman between 45 and 60 years old in good health and CMV-seronegative. Material for sequencing was PBMCs. The chain couples TRBV6-5 to TRBJ2-7; TRBD1 aligns across 10 bases. The CDR3 DNA reads TGTGCCAGCAGTTCCATTGCGGACAGGGGGGCCTACGAGCAGTACTTC. As protein: CASSSIADRGAYEQYF.